Below, 15 T cell receptor beta chains from the same sample are listed, as sequenced in a study of T cell changes during pregnancy in multiple sclerosis. Using immunoSEQ multiplex PCR, the repertoire was profiled, and TCRdb retains in-frame clones only, with some absent. The sample shows 50,000 to 65,000 clones, about 94% of them seen only once. The material was CD8+ T cells from peripheral blood mononuclear cells, obtained in the second trimester of pregnancy. The origin of the receptors is a female donor with multiple sclerosis, enrolled in a pregnancy study.

This chain uses TRBV27 with TRBJ1-1; 8 bases align to TRBD1. The CDR3 spans 14 residues. Germline V gene lookup returns CDR1 MNHEY and CDR2 SMNVEV (reference sequence). V shed 4 bases, J shed 1 base, and the junction held 2 bases outside the gene matches. For the CDR3, the DNA is TGTGCCAGCAGTTACGGGACAGGGAACACTGAAGCTTTCTTT. It encodes CASSYGTGNTEAFF.

The chain links TRBV27 to TRBJ2-7; D possibly corresponds to TRBD2 (6 bases). Trimming removed 3 bases at V and 0 bases at J, with 12 bases between. Germline V gives CDR1 MNHEY, CDR2 SMNVEV (reference sequence). CDR3 length: 15 amino acids. Here the CDR3 reads CASSFGLALSYEQYF. The DNA for the CDR3 is TGTGCCAGCAGTTTTGGTCTAGCGCTCTCCTACGAGCAGTACTTC.

The CDR3 sequence is CASSGGGLPILSEQYF. CDR3 nucleotide sequence: TGTGCCAGCAGTGGCGGGGGACTTCCCATTCTCTCGGAGCAGTACTTC. The rearrangement joins TRBV27 to TRBJ2-7, with 7 positions matching TRBD2. This CDR3 contains 16 residues. Germline trimming cut 5 bases from V and 7 bases from J; bases unmatched to any gene: 17. Per the germline V gene, CDR1 is MNHEY and CDR2 is SMNVEV (reference sequence).

V usage is TRBV5-1 and J usage is TRBJ2-7, with 7 bases lining up with TRBD1. Trimming at V came to 5 bases and at J to 1 base, leaving 3 bases not matched to a gene. Germline V CDR1 and CDR2: SGHRS, YFSETQ. There are 13 residues in the CDR3. The chain's CDR3 is CASSSGQSYEQYF. CDR3 in DNA: TGCGCCAGCAGTTCGGGACAGTCCTACGAGCAGTACTTC.

For this clone: An end of the junction does not agree with germline; a read error may underlie this. The V call is TRBV6-4, the J call TRBJ2-5; 12 bases match TRBD2. Germline V gene lookup returns CDR1 MRHNA and CDR2 SNTAGT. The CDR3 extends over 17 amino acids. CDR3 DNA sequence: TGTGCCAGCAGTTACTCGATTCTAGCGGGGGGGCAAGAGACCCAGTACTTC. Translating it yields CASSYSILAGGQETQYF.

The chain carries TRBV7-9 and TRBJ1-4; D remains ambiguous. The CDR3 has 11 amino acids. Germline-derived CDR1 and CDR2 are SEHNR and FQNEAQ (reference sequence). Trimming took 7 bases from V and 14 from J, leaving 14 bases between them. CDR3 nucleotide sequence: TGTGCCAGCACCCCCGCGGAGGGTCTGTTTTTT. This gives the protein CASTPAEGLFF. Full variable domain (remainder filled in from reference TRBV7-9 and TRBJ1-4): DTGVSQNPRHKITKRGQNVTFRCDPISEHNRLYWYRQTLGQGPEFLTYFQNEAQLEKSRLLSDRFSAERPKGSFSTLEIQRTEQGDSAMYLCASTPAEGLFFGSGTQLSVL.

The CDR3 nucleotides are TGTGCCAGCAGCCGGCGAACTGGAGAGGGGGCTGGGAATGAGCAGTTCTTC. It encodes CASSRRTGEGAGNEQFF. The chain employs TRBV9 and TRBJ2-1; TRBD1 matches at 7 bases. The CDR3 has 17 residues. After removal of 4 bases from V and 7 bases from J, the junction contained 17 bases not matched to a gene. CDR1 SGDLS and CDR2 YYNGEE come from the germline V gene.

The J gene is TRBJ2-1, the V gene TRBV7-2, with 9 positions matching TRBD2. V dropped 3 bases and J dropped 10; count of bases not matched to a gene: 1. The length of the CDR3 is 12 residues. CDR1 SGHTA and CDR2 FQGNSA come from the germline V gene. CDR3: CASSLGTSEQFF. The CDR3 DNA follows: TGTGCCAGCAGCTTGGGGACTAGCGAGCAGTTCTTC.

The rearrangement joins TRBV19 to TRBJ1-1; a possible D gene is TRBD1 (5 bases). V was shortened by 3 bases and J by 5 bases, with 16 bases between the two germline ends. Germline V CDR1 and CDR2: LNHDA, SQIVND (reference sequence). This CDR3 spans 15 amino acids. CDR3 loop: CASSMGRVGWTEAFF. The CDR3 bases are TGTGCCAGTAGTATGGGCAGGGTCGGTTGGACTGAAGCTTTCTTT.

The V gene is TRBV11-1, the J gene TRBJ2-7; 9 bases fit TRBD1. CDR3 length equals 15 residues. Germline V gives CDR1 SGHAT, CDR2 FQDESV (reference sequence). V trimming: 3 bases; J trimming: 1 base; junction bases outside the gene matches: 4. The CDR3 reads CASSFTGGLSYEQYF. CDR3 DNA: TGTGCCAGCAGCTTCACAGGGGGCCTATCCTACGAGCAGTACTTC.

This chain joins TRBV27 and TRBJ2-1; D uncertain. The V end was cut by 7 bases, the J end by 3 bases, with 10 bases between. In germline, CDR1 is MNHEY, CDR2 SMNVEV (reference sequence). This CDR3 region has 13 residues. The CDR3 DNA sequence: TGTGCCAGCACAGGAATGGTCTACAATGAGCAGTTCTTC. It translates to CASTGMVYNEQFF.

The chain uses TRBV2 and TRBJ2-5; 10 nucleotides line up with TRBD2. The V segment lost 1 base and the J segment 2 bases; nucleotides outside the gene matches: 13. Germline V gene data show CDR1 as SNHLY and CDR2 as FYNNEI. This CDR3 comprises 19 residues. The CDR3 is CASSEGIAGGHLLQETQYF. DNA for the CDR3: TGTGCCAGCAGTGAAGGGATAGCGGGAGGTCACCTTCTACAAGAGACCCAGTACTTC.

The chain links TRBV20-1 to TRBJ2-1; tentatively, D is TRBD1 (5 bases). Germline V gives CDR1 DFQATT, CDR2 SNEGSKA (reference sequence). The V and J ends lost 1 base and 9 bases respectively, with 7 bases between them. This CDR3 region has 11 residues. The chain's CDR3 is CSARGGGEQFF. The CDR3 DNA is TGCAGTGCTAGAGGGGGCGGTGAGCAGTTCTTC.

V is TRBV6-5 and J is TRBJ2-5; 10 bases are a match to TRBD2. CDR1 is MNHEY, CDR2 SVGAGI, per germline. V lost 5 bases, J lost 1 base, and 4 bases stayed unmatched. The CDR3 extends over 15 amino acids. Here the CDR3 DNA reads TGTGCCAGCAGTCTAGCGGGGGACCCCCAAGAGACCCAGTACTTC. This encodes CASSLAGDPQETQYF.

The chain uses TRBV27 and TRBJ2-4; weak D call: TRBD1 (6 bases). Germline values: CDR1 MNHEY, CDR2 SMNVEV (reference sequence). Trimming left V 6 bases short and J 1 base short, with 13 bases between. This CDR3 spans 15 amino acids. The CDR3 nucleotides are TGTGCCAGCAGCCTAATGAGGGGGGCCAAAAACATTCAGTACTTC. Amino acid sequence: CASSLMRGAKNIQYF.